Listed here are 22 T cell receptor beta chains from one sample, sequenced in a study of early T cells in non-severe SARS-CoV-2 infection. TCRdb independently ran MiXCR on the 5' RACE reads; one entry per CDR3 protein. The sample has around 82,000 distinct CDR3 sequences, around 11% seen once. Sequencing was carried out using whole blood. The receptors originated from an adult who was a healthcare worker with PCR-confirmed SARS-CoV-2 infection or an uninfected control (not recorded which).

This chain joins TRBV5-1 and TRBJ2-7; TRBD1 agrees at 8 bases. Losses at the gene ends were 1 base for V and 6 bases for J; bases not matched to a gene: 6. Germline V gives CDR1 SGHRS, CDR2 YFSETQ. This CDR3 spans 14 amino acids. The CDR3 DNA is TGCGCCAGCAGCTTGTTGCAGGGGGCGGTCGAGCAGTACTTC. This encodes CASSLLQGAVEQYF. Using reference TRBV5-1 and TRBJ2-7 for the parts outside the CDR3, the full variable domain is KAGVTQTPRYLIKTRGQQVTLSCSPISGHRSVSWYQQTPGQGLQFLFEYFSETQRNKGNFPGRFSGRQFSNSRSEMNVSTLELGDSALYLCASSLLQGAVEQYFGPGTRLTVT.

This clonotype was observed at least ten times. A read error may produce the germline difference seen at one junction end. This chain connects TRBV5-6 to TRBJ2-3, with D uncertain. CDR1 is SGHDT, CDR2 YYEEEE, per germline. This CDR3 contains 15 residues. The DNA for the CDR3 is TGTGCCAGCAGTTTGGTACATGACACCACAGATACGCAGTATTTT. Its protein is CASSLVHDTTDTQYF.

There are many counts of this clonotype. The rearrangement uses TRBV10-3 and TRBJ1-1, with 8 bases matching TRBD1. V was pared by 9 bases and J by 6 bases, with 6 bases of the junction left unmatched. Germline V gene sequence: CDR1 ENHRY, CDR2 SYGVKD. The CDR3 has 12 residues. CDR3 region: CAIGRGLAEAFF. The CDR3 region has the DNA TGTGCCATAGGCAGGGGGCTAGCTGAAGCTTTCTTT.

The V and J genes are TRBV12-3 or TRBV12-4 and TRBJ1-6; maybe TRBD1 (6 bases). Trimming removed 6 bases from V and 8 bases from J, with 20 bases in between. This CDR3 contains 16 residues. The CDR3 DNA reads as TGTGCCAGCAGCTCGTCTGGTCAGGGGTGGTATTCACCCCTCCACTTT. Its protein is CASSSSGQGWYSPLHF.

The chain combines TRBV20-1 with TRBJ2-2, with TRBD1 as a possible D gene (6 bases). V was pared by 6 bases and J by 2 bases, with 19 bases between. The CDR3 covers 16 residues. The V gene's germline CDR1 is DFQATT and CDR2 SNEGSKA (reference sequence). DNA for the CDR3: TGCAGTGCCCTCGGGATCCAGGGGAAAAACACCGGGGAGCTGTTTTTT. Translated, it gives CSALGIQGKNTGELFF.

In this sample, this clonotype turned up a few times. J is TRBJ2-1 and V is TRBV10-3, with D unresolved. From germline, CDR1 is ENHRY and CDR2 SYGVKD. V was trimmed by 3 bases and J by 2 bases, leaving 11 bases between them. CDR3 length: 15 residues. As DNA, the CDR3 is TGTGCCATCAGTGATAATGCAGGCCCCTACAATGAGCAGTTCTTC. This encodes CAISDNAGPYNEQFF.

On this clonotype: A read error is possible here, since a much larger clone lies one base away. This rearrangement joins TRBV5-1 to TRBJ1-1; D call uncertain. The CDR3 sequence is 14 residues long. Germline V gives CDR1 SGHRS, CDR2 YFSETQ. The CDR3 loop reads CVSSLSGQNTEAFF. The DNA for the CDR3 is TGCGTCAGCAGCTTGTCGGGCCAGAACACTGAAGCTTTCTTT.

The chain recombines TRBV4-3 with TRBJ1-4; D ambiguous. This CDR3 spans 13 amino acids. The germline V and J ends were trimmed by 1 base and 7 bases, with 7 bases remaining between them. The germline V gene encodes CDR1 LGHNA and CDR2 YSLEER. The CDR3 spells CASSQGRGEKLFF. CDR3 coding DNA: TGCGCCAGCAGCCAAGGGCGTGGTGAAAAACTGTTTTTT.

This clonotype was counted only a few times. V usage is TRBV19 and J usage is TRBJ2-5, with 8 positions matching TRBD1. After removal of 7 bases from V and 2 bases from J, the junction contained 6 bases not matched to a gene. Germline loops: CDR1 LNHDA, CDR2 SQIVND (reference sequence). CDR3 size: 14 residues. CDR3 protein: CASKPQGAQETQYF. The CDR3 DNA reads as TGTGCCAGTAAGCCCCAGGGGGCTCAAGAGACCCAGTACTTC.

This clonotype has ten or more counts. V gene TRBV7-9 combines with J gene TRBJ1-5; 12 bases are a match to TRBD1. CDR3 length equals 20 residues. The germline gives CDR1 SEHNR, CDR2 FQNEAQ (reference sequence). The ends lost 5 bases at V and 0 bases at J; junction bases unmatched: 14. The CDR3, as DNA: TGTGCCAGCAGCGCGACGCAGGGGACAGGGGGCTTGGGTAGCAATCAGCCCCAGCATTTT. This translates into CASSATQGTGGLGSNQPQHF. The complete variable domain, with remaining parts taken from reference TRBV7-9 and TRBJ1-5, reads DTGVSQNPRHKITKRGQNVTFRCDPISEHNRLYWYRQTLGQGPEFLTYFQNEAQLEKSRLLSDRFSAERPKGSFSTLEIQRTEQGDSAMYLCASSATQGTGGLGSNQPQHFGDGTRLSIL.

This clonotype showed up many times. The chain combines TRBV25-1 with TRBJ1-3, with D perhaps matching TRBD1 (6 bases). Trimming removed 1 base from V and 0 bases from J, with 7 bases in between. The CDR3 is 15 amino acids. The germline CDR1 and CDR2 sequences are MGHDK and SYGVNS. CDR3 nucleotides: TGTGCCAGCAGTGAATTCAGGGGCTCTGGAAACACCATATATTTT. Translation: CASSEFRGSGNTIYF.

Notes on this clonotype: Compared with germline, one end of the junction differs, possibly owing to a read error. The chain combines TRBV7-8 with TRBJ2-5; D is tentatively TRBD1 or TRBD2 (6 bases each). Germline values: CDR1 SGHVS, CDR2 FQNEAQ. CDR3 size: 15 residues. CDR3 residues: CASRSGGQPPETQHF. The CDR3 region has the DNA TGTGCCAGCAGATCCGGGGGACAACCCCCGGAGACCCAGCACTTC.

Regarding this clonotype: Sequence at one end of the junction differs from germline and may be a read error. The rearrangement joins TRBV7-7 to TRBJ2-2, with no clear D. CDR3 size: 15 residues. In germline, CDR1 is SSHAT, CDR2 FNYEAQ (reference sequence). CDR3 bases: TGTGCTAGCAGCCATGCGGCTCGCAGCAGCGGGGAGCTGTTTTTT. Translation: CASSHAARSSGELFF. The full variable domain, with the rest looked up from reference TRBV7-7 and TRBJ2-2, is GAGVSQSPRYKVTKRGQDVTLRCDPISSHATLYWYQQALGQGPEFLTYFNYEAQPDKSGLPSDRFSAERPEGSISTLTIQRTEQRDSAMYRCASSHAARSSGELFFGEGSRLTVL.

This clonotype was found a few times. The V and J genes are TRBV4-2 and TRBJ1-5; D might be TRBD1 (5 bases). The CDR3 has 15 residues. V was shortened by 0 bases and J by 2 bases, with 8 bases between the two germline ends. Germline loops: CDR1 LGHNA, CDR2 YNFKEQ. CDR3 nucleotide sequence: TGTGCCAGCAGCCAAGAGCAGGGAGGCAATCAGCCCCAGCATTTT. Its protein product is CASSQEQGGNQPQHF.

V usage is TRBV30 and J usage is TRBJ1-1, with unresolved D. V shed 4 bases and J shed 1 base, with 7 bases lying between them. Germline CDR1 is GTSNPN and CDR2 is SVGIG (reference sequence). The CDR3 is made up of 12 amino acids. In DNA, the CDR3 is TGTGCCTGGAATAGCGGGAACACTGAAGCTTTCTTT. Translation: CAWNSGNTEAFF.

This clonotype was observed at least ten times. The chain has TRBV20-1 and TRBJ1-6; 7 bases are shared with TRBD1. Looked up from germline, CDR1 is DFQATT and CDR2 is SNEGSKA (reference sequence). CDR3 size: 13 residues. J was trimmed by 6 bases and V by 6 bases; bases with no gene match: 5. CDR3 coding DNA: TGCAGTGCCAGGGACAGTGTTAATTCACCCCTCCACTTT. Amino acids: CSARDSVNSPLHF.

The CDR3 here is CATGTGLPNEQYF. The CDR3 DNA reads TGTGCTACAGGGACAGGCCTCCCGAACGAGCAGTACTTC. The V and J genes are TRBV7-2 and TRBJ2-7, with 8 bases that match TRBD1. There are 13 residues in the CDR3. Germline V gene sequence: CDR1 SGHTA, CDR2 FQGNSA.

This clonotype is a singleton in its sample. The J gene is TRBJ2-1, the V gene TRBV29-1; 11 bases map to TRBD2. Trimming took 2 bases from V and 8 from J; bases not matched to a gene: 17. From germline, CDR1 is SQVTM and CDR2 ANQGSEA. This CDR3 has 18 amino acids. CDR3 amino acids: CSVEWSPRLAGLGYEQFF. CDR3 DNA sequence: TGCAGCGTTGAATGGTCCCCCCGACTAGCGGGGTTGGGGTATGAGCAGTTCTTC.

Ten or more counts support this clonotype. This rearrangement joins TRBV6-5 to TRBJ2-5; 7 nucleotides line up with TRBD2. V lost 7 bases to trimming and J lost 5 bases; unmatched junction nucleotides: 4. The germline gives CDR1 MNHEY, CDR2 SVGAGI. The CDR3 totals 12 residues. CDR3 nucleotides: TGTGCCAGCACCTCGGGGGGTGAGACCCAGTACTTC. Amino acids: CASTSGGETQYF.

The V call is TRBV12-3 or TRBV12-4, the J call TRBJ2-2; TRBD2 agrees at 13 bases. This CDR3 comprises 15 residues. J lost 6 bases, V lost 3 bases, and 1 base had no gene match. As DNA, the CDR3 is TGTGCCAGCAGTTTGACTAGCGGGGGGTCCGGGGAGCTGTTTTTT. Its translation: CASSLTSGGSGELFF.

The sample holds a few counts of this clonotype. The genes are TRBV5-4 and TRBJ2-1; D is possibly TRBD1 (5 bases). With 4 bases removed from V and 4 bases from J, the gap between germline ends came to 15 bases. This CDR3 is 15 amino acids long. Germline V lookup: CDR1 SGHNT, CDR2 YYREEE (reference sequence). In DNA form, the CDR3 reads TGTGCCAGCAGCCTCAGGGCAGCGAGGTACAATGAGCAGTTCTTC. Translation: CASSLRAARYNEQFF.

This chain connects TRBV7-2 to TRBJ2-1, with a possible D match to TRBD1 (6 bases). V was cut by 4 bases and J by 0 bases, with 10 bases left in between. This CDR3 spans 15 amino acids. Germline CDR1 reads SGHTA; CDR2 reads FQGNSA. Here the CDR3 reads CASSSRGSSYNEQFF. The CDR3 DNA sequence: TGTGCCAGCAGCTCTAGGGGGAGCTCCTACAATGAGCAGTTCTTC.